This T cell receptor beta chain is drawn from a study of T cells after yellow fever vaccination. About the research overall: Those fractions that held only low numbers of cells were prepared using the SMART-Seq v4 Ultra Low Input RNA kit.

This clonotype was counted a few times. They built TCR cDNA with 5'RACE template switching, a step that put in a universal primer site and UMIs. TCRdb re-called the 5' RACE reads with MiXCR, one entry per CDR3 protein. The table lists under 300,000 distinct CDR3 sequences, over 10% of them singletons. V lost 2 bases and J 5 bases, leaving 10 bases between the germline ends. The CDR3 covers 14 residues. CDR1 is MNHEY, CDR2 SVGAGI, per germline. The TCR comes from a man aged 25-45 years who received the YFV17D yellow fever vaccine. The material was CD4+ T cells sorted from PBMCs, obtained 45 days after the yellow fever booster vaccination. The J gene is TRBJ2-1, the V gene TRBV6-5; D is uncertain. Written as DNA, the CDR3 is TGTGCCAGCAGTTACCCCCCCGAAAACAATGAGCAGTTCTTC. It specifies CASSYPPENNEQFF.